A selection of T cell receptor beta chains follows, all from one sample in a study of T cell repertoires in aging, cancer and after chemotherapy. MiXCR, applied by TCRdb to the multiplex PCR reads, yields one record per CDR3 protein. The data contain over a thousand distinct CDR3 sequences, approximately 60% of them singletons. Material for sequencing was blood. All receptors derive from a human donor with a blood cancer. CDR3s leave out the opening cysteine and the closing phenylalanine or tryptophan. D genes are given only for firm matches. The listing skips clone size in some rows; elsewhere it reads once, few, many or a size class.

clone size: few; V gene: TRBV6-5; D gene: -; J gene: TRBJ2-7; CDR3 protein: ASSPGYAREQY
clone size: -; V gene: TRBV7-2; D gene: TRBD1; J gene: TRBJ2-1; CDR3 protein: ASSSTGGPYNEQF
clone size: -; V gene: TRBV6-5; D gene: -; J gene: TRBJ2-3; CDR3 protein: ASSYWGAGVEDTQY
clone size: -; V gene: TRBV12-3/TRBV12-4; D gene: TRBD1; J gene: TRBJ2-6; CDR3 protein: ASSSQGAPGANVLT
clone size: -; V gene: TRBV27; D gene: TRBD1; J gene: TRBJ2-7; CDR3 protein: ASSPEPTGYDEQY
clone size: -; V gene: TRBV20-1; D gene: -; J gene: TRBJ1-1; CDR3 protein: SALIFPLNTEAF
clone size: few; V gene: TRBV30; D gene: TRBD2; J gene: TRBJ2-3; CDR3 protein: AWSVRTSGTRGDTQY
clone size: -; V gene: TRBV29-1; D gene: TRBD2; J gene: TRBJ2-7; CDR3 protein: SVEEVAGVSFEY
clone size: few; V gene: TRBV5-6; D gene: -; J gene: TRBJ2-3; CDR3 protein: ASSFLQTDTQY
clone size: -; V gene: TRBV19; D gene: TRBD2; J gene: TRBJ2-5; CDR3 protein: ASSIGLAGGRRTQY
clone size: -; V gene: TRBV5-6; D gene: TRBD1; J gene: TRBJ1-2; CDR3 protein: ASSLDEANGGGLRNT
clone size: -; V gene: TRBV5-6; D gene: TRBD1; J gene: TRBJ1-1; CDR3 protein: ASRHRGSGNTKAF
clone size: few; V gene: TRBV19; D gene: -; J gene: TRBJ2-7; CDR3 protein: ASSMRADSTYEQY
clone size: large; V gene: TRBV20-1; D gene: TRBD1; J gene: TRBJ1-4; CDR3 protein: SAGDSRLFP
clone size: -; V gene: TRBV27; D gene: -; J gene: TRBJ2-5; CDR3 protein: ASSDVGQREETQY
clone size: -; V gene: TRBV5-6; D gene: -; J gene: TRBJ1-6; CDR3 protein: ASSTYRTVYNSPLH
clone size: medium-sized; V gene: TRBV12-3/TRBV12-4; D gene: -; J gene: TRBJ1-1; CDR3 protein: ASSLGPNTEAF
clone size: -; V gene: TRBV6-4; D gene: -; J gene: TRBJ2-7; CDR3 protein: ASSDSGGYYEQY
clone size: -; V gene: TRBV12-3/TRBV12-4; D gene: TRBD1; J gene: TRBJ2-7; CDR3 protein: ASRGDSPLY
clone size: -; V gene: TRBV6-2/TRBV6-3; D gene: -; J gene: TRBJ1-5; CDR3 protein: ASRTGINQPQH
clone size: -; V gene: TRBV7-6; D gene: -; J gene: TRBJ2-1; CDR3 protein: ASSLGGSYNEQF
clone size: -; V gene: TRBV24-1; D gene: -; J gene: TRBJ1-5; CDR3 protein: ATSDYPGLDRSPQH
clone size: few; V gene: TRBV27; D gene: -; J gene: TRBJ1-5; CDR3 protein: ASSYRWGGQDNQPQH
clone size: once; V gene: TRBV18; D gene: TRBD1; J gene: TRBJ1-5; CDR3 protein: ASSPIAQGANQPQH
clone size: few; V gene: TRBV10-3; D gene: TRBD1; J gene: TRBJ1-1; CDR3 protein: AIRRDSSGTEAF
clone size: -; V gene: TRBV20-1; D gene: -; J gene: TRBJ1-2; CDR3 protein: SAPPVVTGDVT
clone size: once; V gene: TRBV7-2; D gene: TRBD1; J gene: TRBJ2-5; CDR3 protein: ASSRDSNQETQY
clone size: -; V gene: TRBV20-1; D gene: TRBD2; J gene: TRBJ2-3; CDR3 protein: SAPRRREGRDTQY
clone size: -; V gene: TRBV5-1; D gene: -; J gene: TRBJ1-2; CDR3 protein: ASSWGTAGAGGYT
clone size: few; V gene: TRBV7-6; D gene: -; J gene: TRBJ2-7; CDR3 protein: ASSSFRSDEQY
clone size: few; V gene: TRBV12-3/TRBV12-4; D gene: -; J gene: TRBJ2-2; CDR3 protein: ASIGTNTGELF
clone size: few; V gene: TRBV19; D gene: -; J gene: TRBJ2-2; CDR3 protein: ASSMRGDTGELF
clone size: few; V gene: TRBV7-6; D gene: -; J gene: TRBJ2-3; CDR3 protein: ASSRDTDTQY
clone size: once; V gene: TRBV7-6; D gene: -; J gene: TRBJ2-2; CDR3 protein: ASTLSRAVTGELF
clone size: -; V gene: TRBV6-5; D gene: -; J gene: TRBJ1-6; CDR3 protein: ASSYSPPGFSWHSPLH
clone size: -; V gene: TRBV7-2; D gene: TRBD2; J gene: TRBJ2-7; CDR3 protein: ASSVSGEFYEQY
clone size: few; V gene: TRBV6-5; D gene: TRBD2; J gene: TRBJ2-3; CDR3 protein: ASSYGTSVGSDTQY
clone size: -; V gene: TRBV27; D gene: -; J gene: TRBJ2-1; CDR3 protein: ATSPGTSSYNEQF
clone size: few; V gene: TRBV12-3/TRBV12-4; D gene: TRBD1; J gene: TRBJ1-3; CDR3 protein: ASSPLVGGTSGNTIY
clone size: few; V gene: TRBV27; D gene: TRBD1; J gene: TRBJ2-3; CDR3 protein: ASSPLRTGGSADTQY
clone size: -; V gene: TRBV20-1; D gene: -; J gene: TRBJ2-1; CDR3 protein: SAGQPLYNEQF
clone size: -; V gene: TRBV19; D gene: TRBD1; J gene: TRBJ1-2; CDR3 protein: ASSLGQGTRGYT
clone size: medium-sized; V gene: TRBV19; D gene: TRBD1; J gene: TRBJ1-1; CDR3 protein: ASSAGTGVSTEAF
clone size: once; V gene: TRBV6-5; D gene: -; J gene: TRBJ1-4; CDR3 protein: ASGRQARREKLF
clone size: -; V gene: TRBV5-6; D gene: -; J gene: TRBJ1-6; CDR3 protein: ASSLWDKPFSPLH
clone size: -; V gene: TRBV19; D gene: TRBD2; J gene: TRBJ2-5; CDR3 protein: ASSIGTSGGVLETQY
clone size: -; V gene: TRBV12-3/TRBV12-4; D gene: TRBD2; J gene: TRBJ2-1; CDR3 protein: ASSSYRGLADSYNEQF
clone size: few; V gene: TRBV7-9; D gene: -; J gene: TRBJ2-7; CDR3 protein: ASSQDHAGGYEQY
clone size: few; V gene: TRBV20-1; D gene: -; J gene: TRBJ2-6; CDR3 protein: SARTPGLGANVLT
clone size: -; V gene: TRBV6-2/TRBV6-3; D gene: TRBD1; J gene: TRBJ1-1; CDR3 protein: ASRTGTTEAF
clone size: -; V gene: TRBV12-3/TRBV12-4; D gene: -; J gene: TRBJ2-1; CDR3 protein: ASSLGHHYAEQF
clone size: -; V gene: TRBV19; D gene: -; J gene: TRBJ1-2; CDR3 protein: ASSIGQGYGYT
clone size: few; V gene: TRBV18; D gene: TRBD1; J gene: TRBJ1-6; CDR3 protein: ASSPEGGSSPLH